The entry that follows covers one TCR beta chain sequence. Its antigen is unidentified. It was with 60 Vbeta and 13 Jbeta primers that the PCR ran. Profiled with immunoSEQ multiplex PCR; TCRdb holds only in-frame clones, not every one. The sample includes 150,000 to 200,000 clones, approximately 80% of them seen just once. This entry comes from a study of cytomegalovirus exposure and HLA in healthy donors. Study in general: A previous analysis identified 95 million to 120 million unique TCR beta sequences derived from some 170 million T cells. Study-wide findings and caveats: Presence/absence analysis assumed near-uniform sequencing depth across donors. Most CMV-associated TCR beta chains were later found to appear HLA-restricted.

Germline CDR1 is SGHRS and CDR2 is YFSETQ. The CDR3 is 17 amino acids. V shed 2 bases and J 5 bases; nucleotides not matched to a gene: 5. The chain couples TRBV5-1 to TRBJ2-2, with 14 bases lining up with TRBD2. The source of this sequence is a woman under 40 in good health and CMV-seronegative. The sample taken for sequencing was PBMCs. This chain's CDR3 is CASSLPGLAGETGELFF. The CDR3 bases are TGCGCCAGCAGCTTACCGGGACTAGCGGGGGAGACCGGGGAGCTGTTTTTT.